One sample yielded the 13 T cell receptor beta chains listed below, sequenced in a study of early T cells in non-severe SARS-CoV-2 infection. MiXCR, run by TCRdb on the 5' RACE reads, gives a single entry per CDR3 protein. The table includes tens of thousands of distinct CDR3 sequences, over 9.5% detected once. Material: whole blood. These receptors originate from an adult who was a healthcare worker with PCR-confirmed SARS-CoV-2 infection or an uninfected control (not recorded which).

This clonotype came up many times. The chain uses TRBV18 and TRBJ2-3; 13 nucleotides match TRBD2. CDR3 size: 15 residues. V shed 3 bases and J 3 bases; nucleotides not matched to a gene: 0. The germline gives CDR1 KGHSH, CDR2 LQKENI. The CDR3 sequence is CASSPGLAGTDTQYF. The DNA of the CDR3 is TGTGCCAGCTCACCGGGACTAGCGGGGACAGATACGCAGTATTTT.

The chain recombines TRBV29-1 with TRBJ1-1; D perhaps matches TRBD1 (6 bases). Germline V gives CDR1 SQVTM, CDR2 ANQGSEA. The CDR3 totals 14 residues. V was cut by 4 bases and J by 4 bases, with 16 bases left in between. CDR3 loop: CSVGRGSWSTEAFF. The CDR3 coding sequence is TGCAGCGTTGGAAGGGGGAGCTGGAGCACTGAAGCTTTCTTT.

This clonotype showed up just a few times. This rearrangement joins TRBV29-1 to TRBJ1-1; no firm D call. Trimming took off 6 bases at V and 0 bases at J, with 11 bases between the two ends. The CDR3 runs 13 residues. Germline-derived CDR1 and CDR2 are SQVTM and ANQGSEA. CDR3 protein: CSVKFPVNTEAFF. Written as DNA, the CDR3 is TGCAGCGTCAAATTCCCCGTGAACACTGAAGCTTTCTTT. Together with reference TRBV29-1 and TRBJ1-1, the CDR3 gives the full variable domain: SAVISQKPSRDICQRGTSLTIQCQVDSQVTMMFWYRQQPGQSLTLIATANQGSEATYESGFVIDKFPISRPNLTFSTLTVSNMSPEDSSIYLCSVKFPVNTEAFFGQGTRLTVV.

This clonotype was observed many times. V usage is TRBV11-2 and J usage is TRBJ2-4; D perhaps matches TRBD1 (6 bases). Trimming took off 3 bases at V and 9 bases at J, with 15 bases between the two ends. CDR3 size: 14 residues. The germline gives CDR1 SGHAT, CDR2 FQNNGV. Here the CDR3 reads CASSFWDTMAIQYF. The CDR3 DNA reads as TGTGCCAGCAGCTTTTGGGACACTATGGCCATTCAGTACTTC.

The genes are TRBV2 and TRBJ1-1; unclear D gene. Trimming left V 3 bases short and J 6 bases short, with 8 bases between. The CDR3 consists of 12 residues. Germline CDR1 is SNHLY and CDR2 is FYNNEI. The CDR3 region is CASSDWVAEAFF. The CDR3 DNA sequence: TGTGCCAGCAGTGACTGGGTCGCTGAAGCTTTCTTT.

This clonotype was seen ten or more times. CDR3 loop: CASSVQSGTDTQYF. The CDR3 nucleotides are TGTGCCAGCTCTGTCCAGTCGGGCACAGATACGCAGTATTTT. The chain employs TRBV18 and TRBJ2-3; no clear D gene. Germline values: CDR1 KGHSH, CDR2 LQKENI. The CDR3 covers 14 residues. Trimming removed 6 bases from V and 1 base from J, with 11 bases in between.

The chain employs TRBV6-2 or TRBV6-3 and TRBJ2-1; D remains ambiguous. V shed 2 bases and J shed 14 bases, with 16 bases lying between them. The CDR3 has 13 residues. The germline gives CDR1 MNHEY, CDR2 SVGEGT. The CDR3 coding sequence is TGTGCCAGCAGTTACCCGCGACAAGGCCGGGAGTTCTTC. Its translation: CASSYPRQGREFF.

This clonotype was detected only a few times. The chain recombines TRBV20-1 with TRBJ1-3; no clear D. CDR1 DFQATT and CDR2 SNEGSKA come from the germline V gene (reference sequence). The V end was cut by 0 bases, the J end by 6 bases, with 12 bases between. This CDR3 spans 14 amino acids. The CDR3 DNA reads TGCAGTGCTAGAGATCGTGGAGGGAAAAACACCATATATTTT. Protein sequence: CSARDRGGKNTIYF.

This clonotype was seen many times. The V gene is TRBV2, the J gene TRBJ2-3; 7 bases line up with TRBD2. The trim removed 1 base at V and 2 bases at J, leaving 6 bases unmatched. The CDR3 length is 16 residues. The germline gives CDR1 SNHLY, CDR2 FYNNEI. The CDR3 loop is CASSEVERGYTDTQYF. CDR3 coding DNA: TGTGCCAGCAGTGAAGTCGAGCGGGGATACACAGATACGCAGTATTTT.

This clonotype was counted many times. The chain uses TRBV4-2 and TRBJ1-5; 7 bases agree with TRBD1. Germline V gene sequence: CDR1 LGHNA, CDR2 YNFKEQ. The CDR3 has 16 residues. The J segment lost 4 bases and the V segment lost 1 base, leaving 7 bases of the junction unmatched. CDR3 in amino acids: CASSQAGGRGNQPQHF. In DNA, the CDR3 is TGTGCCAGCAGCCAAGCAGGGGGGAGGGGGAATCAGCCCCAGCATTTT.

This clonotype occurred many times. The chain carries TRBV5-6 and TRBJ1-5; no clear D gene. Germline CDR1 and CDR2: SGHDT and YYEEEE. This CDR3 is 13 amino acids long. Trimming removed 2 bases at V and 7 bases at J, with 10 bases between. The CDR3 region is CASSLSGRQPQHF. The CDR3 DNA is TGTGCCAGCAGCTTATCAGGACGCCAGCCCCAGCATTTT. Based on the CDR3 plus reference TRBV5-6 and TRBJ1-5, the full variable domain is DAGVTQSPTHLIKTRGQQVTLRCSPKSGHDTVSWYQQALGQGPQFIFQYYEEEERQRGNFPDRFSGHQFPNYSSELNVNALLLGDSALYLCASSLSGRQPQHFGDGTRLSIL.

This clonotype was recorded at least ten times. The rearrangement uses TRBV5-8 and TRBJ2-1; D may be TRBD1 (5 bases). Germline V lookup: CDR1 SGHTS, CDR2 YDEGEE. The CDR3 extends over 14 amino acids. V gave up 4 bases and J gave up 9 bases, with 17 bases separating them. This chain's CDR3 is CASSLIYRIAEQFF. The CDR3 region has the DNA TGTGCCAGCAGCCTCATCTACAGGATCGCTGAGCAGTTCTTC.

The CDR3 loop reads CASSWQDTQYF. CDR3 nucleotide sequence: TGTGCCAGCAGCTGGCAAGATACGCAGTATTTT. The chain employs TRBV5-6 and TRBJ2-3; unclear D gene. Trimming shortened V by 3 bases and J by 5 bases, and 4 bases separated the two germline ends. Germline V gene lookup returns CDR1 SGHDT and CDR2 YYEEEE. The CDR3 runs 11 residues.